This is a list of T cell receptor beta chains from one sample in a study of breast tumors, draining lymph nodes, adjacent tissues. TCRdb used MiXCR to reprocess the multiplex PCR reads, holding one entry per CDR3 protein. The sample lists 270,000 or so distinct CDR3 sequences, 30% occurring once. Sequencing input: axillary lymph node tissue. Receptors originate from a female donor with breast cancer. Some clones in this sample may be carry-over from other donors' samples. CDR3s include the opening cysteine and the closing phenylalanine or tryptophan. Fields, in order: clone size, V gene, J gene, D gene, CDR3 DNA, CDR3 protein. A D gene is named only where the DNA matches it firmly. Rows give clone size only sometimes, using once, few, many, or a class for an expanded clone.

size: many
V: TRBV5-4
J: TRBJ1-4
D: -
DNA: TGTGCCAGCAGCCTGACCGGGACCCACCGCAATGAAAAACTGTTTTTT
CDR3: CASSLTGTHRNEKLFF

size: -
V: TRBV10-3
J: TRBJ2-2
D: TRBD2
DNA: TGTGCCATCAGCGGCGGGACTAGCGGGAGGCGGGTCGGTGGGGAGCTGTTTTTT
CDR3: CAISGGTSGRRVGGELFF

size: -
V: TRBV15
J: TRBJ2-7
D: -
DNA: TGTGCCAGCAGCTTAAAGGGGGCGGACTACGGGCAGTACTTC
CDR3: CASSLKGADYGQYF

size: -
V: TRBV28
J: TRBJ2-6
D: TRBD1
DNA: TGTGCCAGCAGTAAGACAGGGAAAAAGGTCCTGACTTTC
CDR3: CASSKTGKKVLTF

size: -
V: TRBV25-1
J: TRBJ1-2
D: -
DNA: TGTGCTAGAGATTTCGGGGCGCGAACTAACTATGGCTACACCTTC
CDR3: CARDFGARTNYGYTF

size: many
V: TRBV29-1
J: TRBJ2-5
D: -
DNA: TGCAGCGTTGGCGGGTCCGCGCGACAGGCGAGGGAGACCCAGTACTTC
CDR3: CSVGGSARQARETQYF

size: many
V: TRBV25-1
J: TRBJ2-7
D: TRBD1
DNA: TGTGCCAGCAGTGAACCGGGACAGGGTCAATCCGAGCAGTACTTC
CDR3: CASSEPGQGQSEQYF

size: -
V: TRBV10-1
J: TRBJ2-3
D: -
DNA: TGCGCCAGCAGTGGATCCGTACTCACAGATACGCAGTATTTT
CDR3: CASSGSVLTDTQYF

size: -
V: TRBV24-1
J: TRBJ1-1
D: -
DNA: TGTGCCACCAGTGATGCGACAGCGACTGAAGCTTTCTTT
CDR3: CATSDATATEAFF

size: many
V: TRBV29-1
J: TRBJ2-7
D: -
DNA: TGCAGCGTACGCCCGGGCCCCTACGAGCAGTACTTC
CDR3: CSVRPGPYEQYF

size: many
V: TRBV19
J: TRBJ2-5
D: -
DNA: TGTGCCAGTAGTATAGGTGCAGCGGACCAAGAGACCCAGTACTTC
CDR3: CASSIGAADQETQYF

size: many
V: TRBV11-1
J: TRBJ2-7
D: -
DNA: TGTGCCAGCAGCTTTATTGGGGGAGGCTACGAGCAGTACTTC
CDR3: CASSFIGGGYEQYF

size: few
V: TRBV6-6
J: TRBJ1-2
D: -
DNA: TGTGCCAGCAGTCCCCAAGGAGAGAACTATGGCTACACCTTC
CDR3: CASSPQGENYGYTF

size: many
V: TRBV5-5
J: TRBJ1-2
D: -
DNA: TGTGCCAGCAGCTTGGAGCAGGCTTCAGGGCTCTATGGCTACACCTTC
CDR3: CASSLEQASGLYGYTF

size: many
V: TRBV2
J: TRBJ2-7
D: -
DNA: TGTGCCAGCAGTAAAACAGGGTACGAGCAGTACTTC
CDR3: CASSKTGYEQYF

size: -
V: TRBV30
J: TRBJ2-3
D: -
DNA: TGTGCCTGGAAACGGGGAGATAGGGATACGCAGTATTTT
CDR3: CAWKRGDRDTQYF

size: many
V: TRBV5-6
J: TRBJ1-2
D: -
DNA: TGTGCCAGCAGCGCACGAGGGAGGGGGATATATGGCTACACCTTC
CDR3: CASSARGRGIYGYTF

size: many
V: TRBV9
J: TRBJ2-7
D: -
DNA: TGTGCCAGCAGCGAGACAGGTGTCGGTCCTTTGGAGCAGTACTTC
CDR3: CASSETGVGPLEQYF

size: many
V: TRBV2
J: TRBJ2-7
D: TRBD1
DNA: TGTGCCAGCAGTGCAAACAGGGGGTACGAGCAGTACTTC
CDR3: CASSANRGYEQYF

size: once
V: TRBV10-2
J: TRBJ2-5
D: -
DNA: TGCGCCAGCAGTGAGTCGATAAGTCAAGAGACCCAGTACTTC
CDR3: CASSESISQETQYF

size: -
V: TRBV7-3
J: TRBJ2-5
D: TRBD1
DNA: TGTGCCAGCAGCTTAATGGGTGGGACAGGGGAGACCCAGTCCTTC
CDR3: CASSLMGGTGETQSF

size: -
V: TRBV29-1
J: TRBJ2-1
D: -
DNA: TGCAGCCTGGCGAACAATGAGCAGTCCTTC
CDR3: CSLANNEQSF

size: many
V: TRBV14
J: TRBJ2-1
D: TRBD1
DNA: TGTGCCAGCAGCCTTCGAGCAAAATCGGCAGGGGGTAGAATCGATGAGCAGTTCTTC
CDR3: CASSLRAKSAGGRIDEQFF

size: many
V: TRBV19
J: TRBJ1-4
D: -
DNA: TGTGCCAGTAGTATTCCCTCAGGGTCTAATGAAAAACTGTTTTTT
CDR3: CASSIPSGSNEKLFF

size: -
V: TRBV7-9
J: TRBJ2-3
D: TRBD2
DNA: TGTGCCAGCAGCTTAGGGGCGGGAGGTGGTTGGGATGAGCAGTATTTT
CDR3: CASSLGAGGGWDEQYF

size: many
V: TRBV9
J: TRBJ2-3
D: TRBD1
DNA: TGTGCCAGCAGCGTAGACGGGGCGGACAGGGCCACAGATACGCAGTATTTT
CDR3: CASSVDGADRATDTQYF

size: many
V: TRBV5-1
J: TRBJ1-2
D: TRBD1
DNA: TGCGCCAGCAGCTCGGGGACAGGGGTTTTAAACTATGGCTACACCTTC
CDR3: CASSSGTGVLNYGYTF

size: once
V: TRBV20-1
J: TRBJ2-6
D: -
DNA: TGCAGTGCTAGAGGACCTGCAGGGGCCAACGTCCTGACTTTC
CDR3: CSARGPAGANVLTF

size: few
V: TRBV9
J: TRBJ2-5
D: TRBD2
DNA: TGTGCCTGCAGCGAGGGACTAGGACGGCAGACCCAGTCCTTC
CDR3: CACSEGLGRQTQSF

size: many
V: TRBV10-3
J: TRBJ2-3
D: TRBD2
DNA: TGTGCCATCAGTAGTATAGCGGGAGGGTTAAATACGCAGTATTTT
CDR3: CAISSIAGGLNTQYF

size: -
V: TRBV12-2
J: TRBJ2-7
D: -
DNA: TGTGCAAGTCGCTTAGGGACCGGACAGGGGATAAACTTC
CDR3: CASRLGTGQGINF

size: -
V: TRBV30
J: TRBJ1-2
D: -
DNA: TGTGCCTGGAGTTATGGAGAGAGCGCTGGCTACACCTTC
CDR3: CAWSYGESAGYTF

size: few
V: TRBV28
J: TRBJ2-5
D: -
DNA: TGTGCCAGCAGCCTGACCTCCGCGGGGGAGACCCAGTACTTC
CDR3: CASSLTSAGETQYF

size: many
V: TRBV11-2
J: TRBJ1-2
D: TRBD1
DNA: TGTGCCAGCAGGGCGGGACAGAACTATGGCTACACCTTC
CDR3: CASRAGQNYGYTF

size: many
V: TRBV6-6
J: TRBJ1-5
D: TRBD1
DNA: TGTGCCAGCAGGTACCAGGGGGGAAGTCAGCCCCAGCATTTT
CDR3: CASRYQGGSQPQHF

size: once
V: TRBV7-6
J: TRBJ2-3
D: -
DNA: TGTGCCAGCAGCTGGGGGGAGTACGAGACAGATACGCAGTATTTT
CDR3: CASSWGEYETDTQYF

size: -
V: TRBV29-1
J: TRBJ1-2
D: TRBD1
DNA: TGCAGCGTTGGGATCCCGGGACAGGATTATGGCTACACCTTC
CDR3: CSVGIPGQDYGYTF

size: -
V: TRBV2
J: TRBJ2-3
D: TRBD1
DNA: TGTGCCAGCAGAGGGGGACAGGGGGCAGGAACAGATACGCAGTATTTT
CDR3: CASRGGQGAGTDTQYF

size: -
V: TRBV25-1
J: TRBJ1-4
D: -
DNA: TGTGCCAGCAGGAGGGGAGGCCTCCTGTTCTTT
CDR3: CASRRGGLLFF

size: many
V: TRBV12-3/TRBV12-4
J: TRBJ2-7
D: -
DNA: TGTGCCAGCAGTCACAACACCTACGAGCAGTACTTC
CDR3: CASSHNTYEQYF